This record concerns one TCR beta chain sequence. This CDR3 is 12 amino acids long. Germline V gene sequence: CDR1 ENHRY, CDR2 SYGVKD. Trimming cost V 4 bases and J 14 bases; bases outside gene matches: 7. This record belongs to a study of shared clonotypes between healthy human individuals. Here immunoSEQ multiplex PCR was the method, and the copy in TCRdb shows in-frame clones only, minus some. The data hold 2 million to 3 million clones, with approximately 90% observed a single time. The clonotype originates from a man younger than 30 in good health. V is TRBV10-3 and J is TRBJ1-4, with 7 positions matching TRBD1. Specimen: naive CD4+ T cells sorted from blood. Subset specified: CD45RA+ positively selected. The CDR3 here is CAISGPDRDLFF. Written as DNA, the CDR3 is TGTGCCATCAGTGGGCCTGACAGGGACCTGTTTTTT.